These 25 T cell receptor beta chains were sequenced from one sample in a study of shared clonotypes between healthy human individuals. Libraries were prepared by immunoSEQ multiplex PCR; TCRdb keeps only in-frame clonotypes and omits some of them. The sample carries millions of clones, about 92% recorded once. Sequenced input: naive CD4+ T cells from PBMCs. Specified subset: CD45RA+ positively selected. The receptors originated from a man aged 18 to 29 in good health. Some clones in this sample may be carry-over from other donors' samples.

V usage is TRBV7-9 and J usage is TRBJ2-2; D is ambiguous. CDR1 is SEHNR and CDR2 is FQNEAQ in the germline V gene (reference sequence). V was pared by 1 base and J by 6 bases, with 9 bases between. The CDR3 consists of 14 residues. CDR3 in DNA: TGTGCCAGCAGCTTAGTAGGGATGGCCGGGGAGCTGTTTTTT. Translated, it gives CASSLVGMAGELFF.

The chain uses TRBV7-9 and TRBJ2-3; perhaps TRBD2 as D (6 bases). Per germline, CDR1 SEHNR and CDR2 FQNEAQ (reference sequence). The CDR3 totals 15 residues. With 0 bases removed from V and 6 bases from J, the gap between germline ends came to 13 bases. Here the CDR3 DNA reads TGTGCCAGCAGCTTAGCGCGGGGAGTCGGGGATACGCAGTATTTT. This translates into CASSLARGVGDTQYF.

The chain carries TRBV18 and TRBJ2-3, with 8 bases lining up with TRBD1. Losses at the gene ends were 4 bases for V and 0 bases for J; bases not matched to a gene: 6. Germline CDR1 and CDR2: KGHSH and LQKENI. This CDR3 contains 16 residues. CDR3 in DNA: TGTGCCAGCTCACGACAGGGGCCCTCTAGCACAGATACGCAGTATTTT. Its translation is CASSRQGPSSTDTQYF.

The chain has TRBV7-9 and TRBJ2-5; 13 nucleotides line up with TRBD2. J was trimmed by 5 bases and V by 5 bases; bases with no gene match: 8. Germline V CDR1 and CDR2: SEHNR, FQNEAQ (reference sequence). The CDR3 spans 16 residues. The CDR3 region is CASSPSGLAGVETQYF. In DNA form, the CDR3 reads TGTGCCAGCAGCCCCAGTGGACTAGCGGGAGTTGAGACCCAGTACTTC.

CDR3 coding DNA: TGTGCCAGCAGCTTGGGGGGCGGGAACCACAATGAGCAGTTCTTC. The encoded protein is CASSLGGGNHNEQFF. V is TRBV5-4 and J is TRBJ2-1; tentative D call: TRBD2 (6 bases). With 0 bases removed from V and 5 bases from J, the gap between germline ends came to 12 bases. The CDR3 extends over 15 amino acids. The germline V gene has CDR1 SGHNT and CDR2 YYREEE (reference sequence).

This chain uses TRBV9 with TRBJ2-2; 9 bases are a match to TRBD2. Germline V gene lookup returns CDR1 SGDLS and CDR2 YYNGEE. Unmatched junction bases numbered 17, after V lost 3 bases and J lost 5 bases. The CDR3 length is 19 residues. The DNA for the CDR3 is TGTGCCAGCAGCGAGACCCTCGGGCTAGCGGGAATGGGGACCGGGGAGCTGTTTTTT. Translating gives CASSETLGLAGMGTGELFF.

The rearrangement uses TRBV30 and TRBJ1-6; D unresolved. This CDR3 contains 12 residues. Trimming pared 4 bases from V and 10 bases from J, leaving 11 bases between. Germline CDR1 GTSNPN, CDR2 SVGIG (reference sequence). CDR3 protein: CAWTALQSPLHF. DNA for the CDR3: TGTGCCTGGACTGCGTTACAGTCACCCCTCCACTTT.

The rearrangement links TRBV27 to TRBJ2-5, with a weak D call TRBD2 (6 bases). Trimming cost V 1 base and J 11 bases, with 11 bases left between them. CDR3 length equals 12 residues. Germline-derived CDR1 and CDR2 are MNHEY and SMNVEV (reference sequence). This chain's CDR3 is CASSLYRGEQYF. DNA for the CDR3: TGTGCCAGCAGTTTATATCGCGGGGAGCAGTACTTC.

The chain carries TRBV2 and TRBJ2-7, with D uncertain. The CDR3 consists of 14 residues. Germline CDR1 SNHLY, CDR2 FYNNEI. Trimming removed 10 bases from V and 0 bases from J, with 16 bases in between. CDR3 sequence (DNA): TGTGCCACCTCTCTCGCGGCTACCTCCTACGAGCAGTACTTC. It yields the protein CATSLAATSYEQYF.

The chain employs TRBV5-1 and TRBJ2-5, with D perhaps being TRBD1 or TRBD2 (5 bases each). V was trimmed by 7 bases and J by 7 bases, leaving 14 bases between them. Germline V gene sequence: CDR1 SGHRS, CDR2 YFSETQ. This CDR3 comprises 12 residues. The CDR3 region has the DNA TGCGCCAGCGGGGAGACCCAGGGGACCCAGTACTTC. It is translated as CASGETQGTQYF.

Here the CDR3 reads CASSRELSGENEKLFF. The CDR3 coding sequence is TGTGCCAGCAGTCGAGAGTTGAGTGGGGAGAATGAAAAACTGTTTTTT. V gene TRBV28 combines with J gene TRBJ1-4; D gene ambiguous. The CDR3 consists of 16 residues. Germline assignment: CDR1 MDHEN and CDR2 SYDVKM. Between the trimmed V and J ends, which lost 5 bases and 5 bases, there was a span of 18 bases.

In the case of this clone: Within the sample, other DNA sequences also encode this same CDR3. This chain connects TRBV5-6 to TRBJ1-2; 9 nucleotides line up with TRBD1. The CDR3 consists of 13 residues. Germline trimming cut 4 bases from V and 4 bases from J; bases unmatched to any gene: 2. The V gene's germline CDR1 is SGHDT and CDR2 YYEEEE. Here the CDR3 DNA reads TGTGCCAGCAGCGCGGACAGGGGCTATGGCTACACCTTC. It yields the protein CASSADRGYGYTF.

The rearrangement links TRBV6-6 to TRBJ1-6; D gene unclear. V was trimmed by 10 bases and J by 7 bases, leaving 14 bases between them. Germline CDR1 is MNHNY and CDR2 is SVGAGI (reference sequence). CDR3 length equals 13 residues. CDR3: CATVRTGNSPLHF. CDR3 coding DNA: TGTGCCACCGTGCGGACGGGAAATTCACCCCTCCACTTT.

This chain uses TRBV9 with TRBJ2-2; no firm D call. The V gene's germline CDR1 is SGDLS and CDR2 YYNGEE. Trimming removed 2 bases at V and 1 base at J, with 3 bases between. This CDR3 is built from 13 residues. CDR3 in DNA: TGTGCCAGCAGCGTGGAGAACACCGGGGAGCTGTTTTTT. It translates to CASSVENTGELFF.

This clone occurred once. V and J are TRBV5-7 and TRBJ2-5; 11 bases line up with TRBD1. TRBV5-7 is marked as an open reading frame, function uncertain. The CDR3 length is 17 residues. The V gene end was trimmed by 2 bases and the J gene end by 1 base; junction bases not matched to a gene: 7. The CDR3, as DNA: TGTGCCAGCAGCTTACCAGAGGACAGGGGGCCCCAAGAGACCCAGTACTTC. Protein sequence: CASSLPEDRGPQETQYF.

The chain has TRBV28 and TRBJ2-5; a weak D match, TRBD2 (5 bases). Trimming left V 4 bases short and J 5 bases short, with 20 bases between. Germline loops: CDR1 MDHEN, CDR2 SYDVKM. The CDR3 extends over 16 amino acids. This CDR3 is CASSSASRKEAETQYF. CDR3 nucleotides: TGTGCCAGCAGTTCCGCCTCGAGGAAGGAGGCCGAGACCCAGTACTTC.

The rearrangement joins TRBV18 to TRBJ2-1, with TRBD1 identical over 11 bases. The trim removed 7 bases at V and 7 bases at J, leaving 6 bases unmatched. This CDR3 region has 14 residues. Germline assignment: CDR1 KGHSH and CDR2 LQKENI. The CDR3: CASFRDRGSNEQFF. As DNA, the CDR3 is TGTGCCAGCTTCCGGGACAGGGGGAGTAATGAGCAGTTCTTC.

This chain uses TRBV28 with TRBJ2-7; the match to TRBD1 covers 8 bases. This CDR3 has 15 residues. After removal of 5 bases from V and 6 bases from J, the junction contained 12 bases not matched to a gene. Per germline, CDR1 MDHEN and CDR2 SYDVKM. The CDR3 reads CASSPNRGYPSEQYF. The CDR3, as DNA: TGTGCCAGCAGTCCCAACAGGGGGTATCCCTCCGAGCAGTACTTC.

This clone was seen once. This rearrangement joins TRBV6-5 to TRBJ2-2; 7 bases match TRBD1. Germline assignment: CDR1 MNHEY and CDR2 SVGAGI. The CDR3 spans 15 residues. After removal of 5 bases from V and 6 bases from J, the junction contained 9 bases not matched to a gene. CDR3 protein: CASSRTRQGPGELFF. Here the CDR3 DNA reads TGTGCCAGCAGTAGGACCCGACAGGGACCCGGGGAGCTGTTTTTT.

This chain uses TRBV11-3 with TRBJ2-1; D possibly corresponds to TRBD2 (6 bases). CDR1 SGHNT and CDR2 YENEEA come from the germline V gene. This CDR3 contains 14 residues. V shed 5 bases and J shed 7 bases, with 15 bases lying between them. The DNA of the CDR3 is TGTGCCAGCAGCCGCGGGGAATATGTGAATGAGCAGTTCTTC. It is translated as CASSRGEYVNEQFF.

The gene calls are TRBV9 and TRBJ2-1; unclear D gene. The ends were cut back, 3 bases at V and 1 base at J, with 2 bases in the middle. The CDR3 loop spans 12 amino acids. Germline CDR1 is SGDLS and CDR2 is YYNGEE. The CDR3 DNA sequence: TGTGCCAGCAGCGGGTCCTACAATGAGCAGTTCTTC. Its protein is CASSGSYNEQFF. The complete variable domain, with remaining parts taken from reference TRBV9 and TRBJ2-1, reads DSGVTQTPKHLITATGQRVTLRCSPRSGDLSVYWYQQSLDQGLQFLIQYYNGEERAKGNILERFSAQQFPDLHSELNLSSLELGDSALYFCASSGSYNEQFFGPGTRLTVL.

The chain has TRBV10-3 and TRBJ2-5; the D gene could be TRBD1 or TRBD2 (5 bases each). V was pared by 2 bases and J by 5 bases, with 18 bases between. The CDR3 totals 16 residues. From germline, CDR1 is ENHRY and CDR2 SYGVKD. The CDR3 here is CAISEGEGPWEETQYF. DNA for the CDR3: TGTGCCATCAGTGAGGGTGAGGGACCCTGGGAGGAGACCCAGTACTTC.

This rearrangement joins TRBV2 to TRBJ2-2; possibly TRBD2 for D (6 bases). Germline values: CDR1 SNHLY, CDR2 FYNNEI. With 8 bases removed from V and 5 bases from J, the gap between germline ends came to 9 bases. This CDR3 is built from 12 residues. The CDR3 protein is CASGGVTGELFF. The CDR3 bases are TGTGCCAGCGGAGGGGTAACCGGGGAGCTGTTTTTT.

This clone is a singleton in its sample. The gene calls are TRBV5-1 and TRBJ1-2, with 9 positions matching TRBD1. V shed 4 bases and J 3 bases; nucleotides not matched to a gene: 7. Germline-derived CDR1 and CDR2 are SGHRS and YFSETQ. The CDR3 is 15 residues long. The CDR3 spells CASSPHTGGDYGYTF. CDR3 coding DNA: TGCGCCAGCAGCCCTCATACAGGGGGCGACTATGGCTACACCTTC.

Concerning this clone itself: Other DNA variants within this sample encode the same CDR3. The chain recombines TRBV11-2 with TRBJ2-2, with D hard to call. The CDR3 is made up of 13 amino acids. Per the germline V gene, CDR1 is SGHAT and CDR2 is FQNNGV. The V end lost 2 bases, the J end lost 6 bases, and 7 bases lay between the germline ends. CDR3 bases: TGTGCCAGCAGCTTATTGGGTTCCGGGGAGCTGTTTTTT. The encoded protein is CASSLLGSGELFF. The full variable domain, its missing parts supplied by reference TRBV11-2 and TRBJ2-2, is EAGVAQSPRYKIIEKRQSVAFWCNPISGHATLYWYQQILGQGPKLLIQFQNNGVVDDSQLPKDRFSAERLKGVDSTLKIQPAKLEDSAVYLCASSLLGSGELFFGEGSRLTVL.